The clone carrying this TCR beta chain was counted at least ten times. Its antigen is not identified. Germline V CDR1 and CDR2: SNHLY, FYNNEI. The CDR3 sequence is 16 residues long. V gave up 1 base and J gave up 7 bases, with 20 bases separating them. This sample was taken from a study of spatial heterogeneity in lung cancer. Via MiXCR, TCRdb re-called the 5' RACE reads, giving one row per CDR3 protein. The sample contains roughly 10,000 distinct CDR3 sequences, 12% of which appear only once. As to time point: sample taken at primary tumor resection. The sequenced material consisted of unsorted whole RNA from tumor, nontumor lung or frozen PBMC. Study-level results: Tracking of ubiquitous and regional nonsynonymous mutations by counts of ubiquitous and regional expanded TCRs, respectively, was seen. Counts of expanded alpha and beta TCRs within tumors tracked the tumor nonsynonymous mutation count.

This chain joins TRBV2 and TRBJ2-7, with a weak D call TRBD1 (6 bases). The TCR comes from a male donor with early-stage non-small cell lung cancer. Source: lung tumor tissue, taken at surgery. The CDR3 nucleotides read TGTGCCAGCAGTGAAGGGGGGACACCCGGTGGGGAGGAGCAGTACTTC. This sequence encodes CASSEGGTPGGEEQYF.